This TCR beta chain was sequenced in a study of vaccination and CD4 T cells after COVID-19. In the study overall: The convalescent population consisted of six males and four females, two of whom were of Hispanic ethnicity. Study-level points and caveats: The authors identified 304 of 307 vaccine-specific clones in convalescent patients as spike mono-reactive. A nonsignificant rise from around 20 to 38 was seen in the median number of SARS-CoV-2-reactive clonotypes.

As concerns this clonotype: Its target is unknown.

Treatment specified: approximately 9-day PBMC culture with coronavirus spike peptide pools or control peptides (ViraFEST assay). Antigen-specific T cell expansion with peptide pools preceded TCR sequencing in the ViraFEST approach. The Oncomine TCR Beta short-read assay sequenced DNA from cultured CD4+ T cells. TCRdb reanalysed the PCR reads using MiXCR and keeps one entry per CDR3 protein. The sample includes 15,000 to 20,000 distinct CDR3 sequences, about a third of them seen just once. The sequenced material came from cultured CD4+ T cells from blood. The TCR sequence derives from a human donor with COVID-19.

As DNA, the CDR3 is TGTGCCAGCATCCCCCTGGGGCTAGAACCAGATACGCAGTATTTT. Amino acids: CASIPLGLEPDTQYF. The J gene is TRBJ2-3, the V gene TRBV27, with D possibly TRBD1 on 5 matching bases. Germline V CDR1 and CDR2: MNHEY, SMNVEV (reference sequence). The CDR3 is made up of 15 amino acids. Trimming cost V 7 bases and J 4 bases, with 18 bases left between them.